The 21 T cell receptor beta chains given below trace back to one sample, sequenced in a study of prognosis after radiotherapy for stage I lung cancer. Starting from genomic DNA, TCR beta CDR3 was amplified through two-round multiplex PCR. Amplification during the initial PCR round employed primers specific to each TRBV and TRBJ gene. From the multiplex PCR reads, TCRdb called clonotypes with MiXCR, one entry per CDR3 protein. The sample includes about 14,000 distinct CDR3 sequences, 30% to 40% seen only once; the top ten take 28%. The sequencing here drew on PBMCs, taken before or after stereotactic body radiation therapy (not recorded which). These receptors all come from a donor over 45 with non-small cell lung cancer.

This clonotype was detected only once. In DNA form, the CDR3 reads TGCGCCAGCAGCTGCCCCGTTAGCGGGGGCGGGAGCTCCTACGAGCAGTACGTC. Translating gives CASSCPVSGGGSSYEQYV. This chain joins TRBV5-1 and TRBJ2-7; TRBD2 agrees at 9 bases. Per the germline V gene, CDR1 is SGHRS and CDR2 is YFSETQ. This CDR3 is built from 18 residues. V dropped 3 bases and J dropped 0; count of bases not matched to a gene: 13.

The rearrangement joins TRBV12-3 or TRBV12-4 to TRBJ1-1; no clear D. V lost 3 bases, J lost 0 bases, and 11 bases lay in between. The CDR3 extends over 15 amino acids. The CDR3 nucleotides read TGTGCCAGCAGTTTGAGCGGGGTCCTGAACACTGAAGCTTTCTTT. It encodes CASSLSGVLNTEAFF.

The sample holds many counts of this clonotype. The chain carries TRBV12-3 or TRBV12-4 and TRBJ2-1, with D tentatively TRBD2 (6 bases). The length of the CDR3 is 16 residues. Trimming stripped 3 bases from V and 0 bases from J, with 12 bases between. CDR3 DNA: TGTGCCAGCAGTTTTGTTCTCGGGAGCTCCTACAATGAGCAGTTCTTC. Its translation: CASSFVLGSSYNEQFF.

This clonotype turned up a few times. A far larger clone is off by one base, so a read error is likely. The chain uses TRBV6-4 and TRBJ1-4; 7 bases map to TRBD1. The germline V gene encodes CDR1 MRHNA and CDR2 SNTAGT. The CDR3 totals 15 residues. In DNA form, the CDR3 reads TGTGTCAGCAGCCAGGGGGGGACAACTAATGAAAAACTGTTTTTT. It translates to CVSSQGGTTNEKLFF.

This clonotype has a count of ten or more. The rearrangement joins TRBV5-4 to TRBJ2-6; 7 bases fit TRBD1. Unmatched junction bases numbered 8, after V lost 4 bases and J lost 1 base. This CDR3 is built from 17 residues. The V gene's germline CDR1 is SGHNT and CDR2 YYREEE (reference sequence). The CDR3 DNA follows: TGTGCCAGCAGCCGCGACAGGGTGGGGTCTGGGGCCAACGTCCTGACTTTC. Its translation is CASSRDRVGSGANVLTF.

Only one count was recorded for this clonotype. Given the absence of the conserved phenylalanine or tryptophan at the CDR3 end, a read error is likely. The chain is built from TRBV6-5 and TRBJ2-7, with TRBD2 as a possible D gene (5 bases). The germline CDR1 and CDR2 sequences are MNHEY and SVGAGI. The CDR3 sequence is 15 residues long. The CDR3 DNA follows: TGTGCTAGCAGTTACTCTGGACGGGGCTCCTACGAGCAGTACCTC. It yields the protein CASSYSGRGSYEQYL.

This clonotype was counted ten times or more. The chain couples TRBV5-6 to TRBJ2-7; D might be TRBD2 (5 bases). V was trimmed by 0 bases and J by 3 bases, leaving 10 bases between them. The germline CDR1 and CDR2 sequences are SGHDT and YYEEEE. The CDR3 covers 14 residues. Written as DNA, the CDR3 is TGTGCCAGCAGCTTGGGCGACTATCTCTACGAGCAGTACTTC. This encodes CASSLGDYLYEQYF.

This clonotype was counted ten times or more. The chain couples TRBV28 to TRBJ2-7, with D possibly matching TRBD2 (6 bases). Germline V lookup: CDR1 MDHEN, CDR2 SYDVKM. Deletions cut 5 bases from V and 4 bases from J, with 30 bases between. The CDR3 length is 19 residues. The CDR3 DNA reads TGTGCCAGCAGTGAGCCGACTAGTGACGCCTCTTGTCCCCCTTACGAGCAGTACTTC. Its protein is CASSEPTSDASCPPYEQYF.

This chain joins TRBV25-1 and TRBJ2-7; the match to TRBD1 covers 9 bases. The junction had 1 base not matched to a gene; V was cut back by 1 base and J by 6 bases. CDR1 is MGHDK, CDR2 SYGVNS, per germline. The CDR3 consists of 13 residues. CDR3 in DNA: TGTGCCAGCAGTGAATGGGACAGGGTCGAGCAGTACTTC. This gives the protein CASSEWDRVEQYF.

By share of the sample, this clonotype is medium-sized (0.01 to 0.1%). J is TRBJ2-1 and V is TRBV7-3; TRBD2 matches 9 bases. The germline V gene encodes CDR1 SGHTA and CDR2 FQGTGA. Trimming removed 3 bases from V and 4 bases from J; junction bases left unmatched: 4. This CDR3 has 15 amino acids. CDR3 loop: CASSFGLALYNEQFF. CDR3 coding DNA: TGTGCCAGCAGCTTTGGACTAGCGCTTTACAATGAGCAGTTCTTC.

In this sample, this clonotype turned up many times. The rearrangement uses TRBV11-3 and TRBJ2-5, with TRBD2 as a possible D gene (6 bases). CDR3 length equals 15 residues. V lost 4 bases to trimming and J lost 5 bases, with 17 bases between them. Germline V gene lookup returns CDR1 SGHNT and CDR2 YENEEA. The CDR3 DNA follows: TGTGCCAGCAGCTCCGGGACTCAGGTCGCGGAGACCCAGTACTTC. The encoded protein is CASSSGTQVAETQYF.

Concerning this clonotype itself: A read error is the likely source, as a far larger clone sits one nucleotide away. The chain uses TRBV7-8 and TRBJ2-3; D assignment may be TRBD1 or TRBD2 (5 bases each). This CDR3 is 13 amino acids long. Germline CDR1 SGHVS, CDR2 FQNEAQ. Trimming took off 5 bases at V and 2 bases at J, with 8 bases between the two ends. DNA for the CDR3: TGTGCCAGCAGCCTGGGACCCACAGATACGCAGTATTTT. This sequence encodes CASSLGPTDTQYF.

By its share, this clonotype is medium-sized. The chain recombines TRBV20-1 with TRBJ1-1, with 9 bases fitting TRBD1. The CDR3 spans 17 residues. J gave up 1 base and V 1 base, and 10 bases lay outside the gene matches. The V gene's germline CDR1 is DFQATT and CDR2 SNEGSKA (reference sequence). This chain's CDR3 is CSARVSHRGLWNTEAFF. As DNA, the CDR3 is TGCAGTGCTAGAGTATCCCACAGGGGGCTCTGGAACACTGAAGCTTTCTTT.

With regard to this clonotype: This likely stems from a read error, as it lies one base from a far larger clone. The chain joins TRBV6-2 or TRBV6-3 to TRBJ2-4, with D unclear. The J call is doubtful: the DNA matches TRBJ2-5 better. The CDR3 spans 15 residues. CDR1 and CDR2 from the germline V gene are MNHEY and SVGEGT. The CDR3, as DNA: TGTGCCAGAAGTCAACCGGGCTCTAAGGGAGAGACCCAGTACTTC. Amino acid sequence: CARSQPGSKGETQYF.

Concerning this clonotype: A far larger clone lies a single base away; this is likely a read error. V is TRBV6-2 or TRBV6-3 and J is TRBJ2-1; the D gene is possibly TRBD2 (6 bases). Germline V lookup: CDR1 MNHEY, CDR2 SVGEGT. The CDR3 has 17 amino acids. Trimming took off 5 bases at V and 10 bases at J, with 27 bases between the two ends. The CDR3 loop is CASSVQPGTWSSYEQFF. CDR3 DNA sequence: TGTGCCAGCAGTGTTCAGCCCGGGACTTGGAGCTCCTACGAGCAGTTCTTC.

The chain joins TRBV6-2 or TRBV6-3 to TRBJ2-6; D gene ambiguous. This CDR3 has 18 residues. Looked up from germline, CDR1 is MNHEY and CDR2 is SVGEGT. V dropped 0 bases and J dropped 2 bases, with 14 bases sitting between them. This CDR3 is CASSYSRTYRPGANVLTF. As DNA, the CDR3 is TGTGCCAGCAGTTACTCCCGTACATACCGCCCTGGGGCCAACGTCCTGACTTTC.

This clonotype was observed many times. The rearrangement joins TRBV30 to TRBJ2-3; a weak D match, TRBD2 (7 bases). CDR3 length equals 21 residues. Looked up from germline, CDR1 is GTSNPN and CDR2 is SVGIG (reference sequence). The ends were cut back, 0 bases at V and 0 bases at J, with 28 bases in the middle. The DNA for the CDR3 is TGTGCCTGGAGTGTAAGAGGGGGGGGAAAGGGGAGATTCGGGAGCACAGATACGCAGTATTTT. Translation gives CAWSVRGGGKGRFGSTDTQYF.

This clonotype is judged medium-sized. The chain combines TRBV7-8 with TRBJ2-1, with 9 positions matching TRBD2. The CDR3 has 14 amino acids. Unmatched junction bases numbered 7, after V lost 3 bases and J lost 10 bases. Germline V CDR1 and CDR2: SGHVS, FQNEAQ. The CDR3 region has the DNA TGTGCCAGCAGCTTCGGGGCTAGCGGGGAAGAGCAGTTCTTC. Translation: CASSFGASGEEQFF.

This clonotype was seen repeatedly, ten times or more. V and J are TRBV11-2 and TRBJ2-2; TRBD1 might be the D (6 bases). The germline gives CDR1 SGHAT, CDR2 FQNNGV. The CDR3 totals 15 residues. The V and J ends lost 6 bases and 6 bases respectively, with 17 bases between them. Here the CDR3 DNA reads TGTGCCAGCAGTCTGGGGCAGGGGTGGGCCGGGGAGCTGTTTTTT. Translated, it gives CASSLGQGWAGELFF.

This clonotype was seen repeatedly, ten times or more. The CDR3 loop reads CASSPSGSNNEKLFF. As DNA, the CDR3 is TGTGCCAGCAGCCCTTCTGGCAGCAATAATGAAAAACTGTTTTTT. The chain couples TRBV7-3 to TRBJ1-4; D gene ambiguous. V lost 5 bases and J lost 4, with 14 bases in between. This CDR3 region has 15 residues. Germline V lookup: CDR1 SGHTA, CDR2 FQGTGA.

This clonotype was counted many times. One end of the junction fails to match germline, which may point to a read error. The genes are TRBV7-7 and TRBJ2-3; D remains unclear. CDR1 SSHAT and CDR2 FNYEAQ come from the germline V gene (reference sequence). This CDR3 contains 14 residues. CDR3: CASSPARSTDTQYF. DNA of the CDR3: TGTGCTAGCAGCCCCGCTCGTAGCACAGATACGCAGTATTTT.